The next 30 T cell receptor beta chains were all read from a single sample in a study of early T cells in non-severe SARS-CoV-2 infection. Each CDR3 protein is one row after TCRdb ran MiXCR on the 5' RACE reads. The sample includes some 87,000 distinct CDR3 sequences, 10% to 15% of them seen just once. Material: whole blood. These receptors were obtained from an adult who was a healthcare worker with PCR-confirmed SARS-CoV-2 infection or an uninfected control (not recorded which).

The gene calls are TRBV7-2 and TRBJ2-1, with unresolved D. The V end lost 2 bases, the J end lost 6 bases, and 11 bases lay between the germline ends. Germline V gives CDR1 SGHTA, CDR2 FQGNSA. The CDR3 is 14 amino acids. The CDR3 loop reads CASSLIPLRNEQFF. DNA of the CDR3: TGTGCCAGCAGCTTAATACCGTTGCGCAATGAGCAGTTCTTC.

The chain uses TRBV7-8 and TRBJ1-2; maybe TRBD1 (5 bases). CDR3 length equals 14 residues. From germline, CDR1 is SGHVS and CDR2 FQNEAQ. V lost 1 base to trimming and J lost 6 bases, with 12 bases between them. The CDR3 bases are TGTGCCAGCAGCTTAGTCGCAGGGCAGGATGGCTACACCTTC. It codes for CASSLVAGQDGYTF.

This clonotype was counted only a few times. The rearrangement joins TRBV5-4 to TRBJ2-1, with 9 positions matching TRBD1. The CDR3 runs 14 residues. Trimming cost V 3 bases and J 7 bases; bases outside gene matches: 5. The germline CDR1 and CDR2 sequences are SGHNT and YYREEE (reference sequence). CDR3 in amino acids: CASSSTGGANEQFF. The CDR3 region has the DNA TGTGCCAGCAGCTCCACAGGGGGCGCAAATGAGCAGTTCTTC.

This chain links TRBV12-3 or TRBV12-4 with TRBJ2-3; D remains unclear. There are 12 residues in the CDR3. V lost 3 bases, J lost 4 bases, and 5 bases lay in between. The CDR3 region is CASSFVADTQYF. The CDR3, as DNA: TGTGCCAGCAGTTTTGTAGCAGATACGCAGTATTTT.

This clonotype was counted many times. The gene calls are TRBV28 and TRBJ2-7; tentatively, D is TRBD1 (6 bases). The germline CDR1 and CDR2 sequences are MDHEN and SYDVKM. The V gene lost 11 bases and the J gene lost 5 bases, with 16 bases spanning the gap. The CDR3 is 12 amino acids. The CDR3 sequence: CACRGTRNEQYF. The CDR3 bases are TGTGCCTGTAGAGGGACAAGAAACGAGCAGTACTTC.

By its share, this clonotype is medium-sized. The rearrangement joins TRBV10-2 to TRBJ2-1; 9 bases are shared with TRBD2. This CDR3 has 15 residues. Germline CDR1 and CDR2: WSHSY and SAAADI. Germline trimming cut 10 bases from V and 2 bases from J; bases unmatched to any gene: 9. CDR3 sequence reads: CAIKHSGSPYNEQFF. CDR3 nucleotide sequence: TGCGCCATCAAACATAGCGGGAGCCCCTACAATGAGCAGTTCTTC.

A few counts support this clonotype. This chain joins TRBV25-1 and TRBJ2-1; tentatively, D is TRBD2 (5 bases). Germline V gene lookup returns CDR1 MGHDK and CDR2 SYGVNS. V was trimmed by 0 bases and J by 5 bases, leaving 11 bases between them. This CDR3 spans 15 amino acids. CDR3 residues: CASSEYSGKNNEQFF. In DNA, the CDR3 is TGTGCCAGCAGTGAATACTCCGGGAAAAACAATGAGCAGTTCTTC.

This clonotype was detected a few times. The genes are TRBV5-1 and TRBJ2-4; D gene unclear. Germline V gene data show CDR1 as SGHRS and CDR2 as YFSETQ. The CDR3 extends over 11 amino acids. The ends were cut back, 0 bases at V and 14 bases at J, with 9 bases in the middle. The CDR3 coding sequence is TGCGCCAGCAGCTTGGGAGGCCAAAAGTACTTC. It encodes CASSLGGQKYF.

This clonotype was observed a handful of times. The gene calls are TRBV7-9 and TRBJ2-1; no definite D call. Trimming pared 1 base from V and 9 bases from J, leaving 4 bases between. Germline V gives CDR1 SEHNR, CDR2 FQNEAQ (reference sequence). CDR3 length equals 11 residues. CDR3 amino acids: CASSLGVEQFF. The CDR3 bases are TGTGCCAGCAGCTTAGGAGTTGAGCAGTTCTTC.

This clonotype has a handful of counts. The V gene is TRBV20-1, the J gene TRBJ2-6; no definite D call. The CDR3 is 13 amino acids. The V end lost 5 bases, the J end lost 2 bases, and 7 bases lay between the germline ends. CDR1 is DFQATT and CDR2 is SNEGSKA in the germline V gene (reference sequence). The CDR3 DNA is TGCAGTGCTTCTCTGCCTGGGGCCAACGTCCTGACTTTC. Its protein product is CSASLPGANVLTF.

V gene TRBV29-1 combines with J gene TRBJ2-3, with a possible D match to TRBD2 (5 bases). Per germline, CDR1 SQVTM and CDR2 ANQGSEA. The CDR3 length is 15 residues. Trimming left V 1 base short and J 2 bases short, with 13 bases between. The CDR3 nucleotides read TGCAGCGTTGAAGCACCGGGGTGGGCCACAGATACGCAGTATTTT. As protein: CSVEAPGWATDTQYF.

This clonotype was recorded at least ten times. The chain recombines TRBV9 with TRBJ2-5; D not resolved. Germline CDR1 SGDLS, CDR2 YYNGEE. V gave up 5 bases and J gave up 5 bases, with 16 bases separating them. The CDR3 totals 14 residues. CDR3 in amino acids: CASSVGGLGETQYF. In nucleotides, the CDR3 is TGTGCCAGCAGTGTTGGTGGCTTGGGGGAGACCCAGTACTTC.

The chain recombines TRBV29-1 with TRBJ2-3; D is undetermined. The V and J ends lost 1 base and 0 bases respectively, with 8 bases between them. Germline V CDR1 and CDR2: SQVTM, ANQGSEA. This CDR3 is built from 14 residues. The chain's CDR3 is CSVEGKRSTDTQYF. As DNA, the CDR3 is TGCAGCGTTGAAGGGAAGCGTAGCACAGATACGCAGTATTTT.

This clonotype has a count of ten or more. The chain is built from TRBV29-1 and TRBJ1-1, with D uncertain. Germline V gene data show CDR1 as SQVTM and CDR2 as ANQGSEA. The length of the CDR3 is 15 residues. Trimming took 5 bases from V and 1 from J, leaving 17 bases between them. CDR3 nucleotide sequence: TGCAGCGTTCCCGGAATGTTTTGGGGGAACACTGAAGCTTTCTTT. Translated: CSVPGMFWGNTEAFF.

The chain couples TRBV4-3 to TRBJ2-1; tentatively, D is TRBD1 (5 bases). CDR3 length equals 14 residues. Per germline, CDR1 LGHNA and CDR2 YSLEER. V was cut by 2 bases and J by 6 bases, with 11 bases left in between. CDR3 in amino acids: CASSQNPQGNEQFF. The CDR3 DNA reads as TGCGCCAGCAGCCAAAACCCTCAGGGCAATGAGCAGTTCTTC.

At least ten counts were recorded for this clonotype. The gene calls are TRBV11-2 and TRBJ1-3; D is ambiguous. V lost 1 base to trimming and J lost 1 base, with 8 bases between them. The CDR3 runs to 15 residues. Germline CDR1 is SGHAT and CDR2 is FQNNGV. The CDR3 spells CASSLATASGNTIYF. The CDR3 DNA follows: TGTGCCAGCAGCTTAGCAACAGCTTCTGGAAACACCATATATTTT.

This chain uses TRBV30 with TRBJ2-5; D might be TRBD2 (5 bases). The germline V gene encodes CDR1 GTSNPN and CDR2 SVGIG (reference sequence). The CDR3 covers 11 residues. The germline V and J ends were trimmed by 7 bases and 8 bases, with 14 bases remaining between them. CDR3 bases: TGTGCCTACACTCTAGCAGACACCCAGTACTTC. Amino acid sequence: CAYTLADTQYF.

This clonotype was counted a few times. This sequence joins TRBV24-1 and TRBJ1-5; tentative D call: TRBD1 (6 bases). The germline V gene encodes CDR1 KGHDR and CDR2 SFDVKD. The CDR3 is 13 amino acids. Trimming took off 12 bases at V and 3 bases at J, with 14 bases between the two ends. CDR3 protein: CAAGGTNNQPQHF. DNA for the CDR3: TGTGCCGCCGGGGGCACTAACAATCAGCCCCAGCATTTT.

This clonotype showed up many times. The rearrangement joins TRBV3-1 to TRBJ2-2, with 8 bases fitting TRBD2. Germline V CDR1 and CDR2: LGHDT, YNNKEL (reference sequence). This CDR3 spans 19 amino acids. V dropped 1 base and J dropped 7; count of bases not matched to a gene: 17. The CDR3 nucleotides are TGTGCCAGCAGCCAAGGAGAACCGGGACTAGTGTTACCGGACGGGGAGCTGTTTTTT. Amino acid sequence: CASSQGEPGLVLPDGELFF.

The chain uses TRBV9 and TRBJ1-3; possible D gene TRBD1, 5 bases. Germline lookup yields CDR1 SGDLS and CDR2 YYNGEE. Trimming removed 0 bases from V and 3 bases from J, with 13 bases in between. The CDR3 has 16 residues. In DNA, the CDR3 is TGTGCCAGCAGCGTAGGTACAGGAGCCCTTGGAAACACCATATATTTT. This gives the protein CASSVGTGALGNTIYF.

The J gene is TRBJ1-2, the V gene TRBV11-2; a possible D gene is TRBD1 (5 bases). The CDR3 length is 12 residues. In germline, CDR1 is SGHAT, CDR2 FQNNGV. Trimming took 3 bases from V and 5 from J, leaving 7 bases between them. The CDR3 loop is CASSFEGYGYTF. The CDR3 DNA reads TGTGCCAGCAGCTTTGAGGGGTATGGCTACACCTTC.

This clonotype has ten or more counts. The chain uses TRBV3-1 and TRBJ2-7; D remains unclear. There are 11 residues in the CDR3. V lost 3 bases to trimming and J lost 6 bases, with 6 bases between them. From germline, CDR1 is LGHDT and CDR2 YNNKEL (reference sequence). The CDR3 loop is CASSHSLEQYF. The DNA for the CDR3 is TGTGCCAGCAGCCATAGTCTCGAGCAGTACTTC.

This clonotype was counted ten times or more. CDR3 residues: CSVGLWGSLPDTDTQYF. The CDR3 DNA reads TGCAGCGTTGGGCTTTGGGGGTCATTGCCCGACACAGATACGCAGTATTTT. The chain employs TRBV29-1 and TRBJ2-3; possibly TRBD1 or TRBD2 for D (5 bases each). V lost 4 bases and J lost 2, with 22 bases in between. The CDR3 totals 17 residues. The germline V gene has CDR1 SQVTM and CDR2 ANQGSEA.

The table lists this clonotype with a few counts. The chain is built from TRBV3-1 and TRBJ2-5; the match to TRBD2 covers 7 bases. CDR1 and CDR2 from the germline V gene are LGHDT and YNNKEL (reference sequence). The CDR3 spans 13 residues. V dropped 8 bases and J dropped 2; count of bases not matched to a gene: 5. The CDR3 is CASGGTKQETQYF. The CDR3 nucleotides read TGTGCCAGCGGGGGGACTAAGCAAGAGACCCAGTACTTC.

This chain links TRBV6-6 with TRBJ1-4; perhaps TRBD1 as D (6 bases). The germline V gene encodes CDR1 MNHNY and CDR2 SVGAGI (reference sequence). The CDR3 length is 15 residues. Trimming removed 3 bases at V and 8 bases at J, with 16 bases between. As DNA, the CDR3 is TGTGCCAGCAGTTATCCCGCACAGGGTGGGGAAAAACTGTTTTTT. Amino acid sequence: CASSYPAQGGEKLFF.

A remark on this clonotype: One end of the junction does not line up with germline, which may come from a read error. The rearrangement joins TRBV20-1 to TRBJ2-6; TRBD2 matches at 9 bases. The CDR3 runs to 15 residues. Per the germline V gene, CDR1 is DFQATT and CDR2 is SNEGSKA (reference sequence). The CDR3 region has the DNA TGCAGTGCTACTAGCGGGGACTCTGGGGCCAACGTCCTGATTTTC. Its translation: CSATSGDSGANVLIF.

This clonotype occurred many times. The V call is TRBV9, the J call TRBJ2-7; 10 bases match TRBD2. This CDR3 comprises 14 residues. The trim removed 0 bases at V and 5 bases at J, leaving 2 bases unmatched. Germline lookup yields CDR1 SGDLS and CDR2 YYNGEE. The CDR3 loop is CASSVDLAGDEQYF. CDR3 DNA: TGTGCCAGCAGCGTAGACCTAGCGGGAGACGAGCAGTACTTC. The full variable domain, rest sourced from reference TRBV9 and TRBJ2-7, is DSGVTQTPKHLITATGQRVTLRCSPRSGDLSVYWYQQSLDQGLQFLIQYYNGEERAKGNILERFSAQQFPDLHSELNLSSLELGDSALYFCASSVDLAGDEQYFGPGTRLTVT.

The table lists this clonotype with many counts. The rearrangement uses TRBV6-2 or TRBV6-3 and TRBJ1-1; D gene uncertain. CDR1 is MNHEY and CDR2 is SVGEGT in the germline V gene. This CDR3 is built from 12 residues. Trimming took off 1 base at V and 0 bases at J, with 0 bases between the two ends. The CDR3 protein is CASSYLNTEAFF. CDR3 nucleotide sequence: TGTGCCAGCAGTTACTTGAACACTGAAGCTTTCTTT.

This clonotype has at least ten counts. This chain uses TRBV10-3 with TRBJ1-2; unclear D gene. The germline V gene encodes CDR1 ENHRY and CDR2 SYGVKD. Trimming shortened V by 3 bases and J by 10 bases, and 12 bases separated the two germline ends. This CDR3 contains 12 residues. The CDR3 reads CAISEVQVNYTF. The CDR3 region has the DNA TGTGCCATCAGTGAAGTCCAGGTTAACTACACCTTC.

This sequence joins TRBV12-5 and TRBJ2-2; 8 bases line up with TRBD1. CDR1 is LGHNT and CDR2 is FRNRAP in the germline V gene. With 10 bases clipped from V and 1 base from J, the junction kept 2 bases outside the gene matches. The CDR3 has 13 amino acids. The CDR3 DNA sequence: TGTGCTACTGGGACAGGGAACACCGGGGAGCTGTTTTTT. This gives the protein CATGTGNTGELFF.